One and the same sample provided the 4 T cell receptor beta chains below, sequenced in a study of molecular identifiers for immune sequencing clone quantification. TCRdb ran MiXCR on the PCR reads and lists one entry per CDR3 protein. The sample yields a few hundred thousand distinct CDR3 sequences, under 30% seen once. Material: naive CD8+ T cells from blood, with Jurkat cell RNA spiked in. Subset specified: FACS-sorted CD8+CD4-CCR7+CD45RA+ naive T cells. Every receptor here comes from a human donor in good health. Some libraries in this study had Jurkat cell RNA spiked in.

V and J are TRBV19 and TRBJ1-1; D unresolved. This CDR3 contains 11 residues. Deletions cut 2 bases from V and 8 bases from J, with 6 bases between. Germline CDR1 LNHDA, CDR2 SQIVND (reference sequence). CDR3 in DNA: TGTGCCAGTAGTATATGTACGGAAGCTTTCTTT. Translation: CASSICTEAFF. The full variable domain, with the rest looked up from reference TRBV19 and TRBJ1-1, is DGGITQSPKYLFRKEGQNVTLSCEQNLNHDAMYWYRQDPGQGLRLIYYSQIVNDFQKGDIAEGYSVSREKKESFPLTVTSAQKNPTAFYLCASSICTEAFFGQGTRLTVV.

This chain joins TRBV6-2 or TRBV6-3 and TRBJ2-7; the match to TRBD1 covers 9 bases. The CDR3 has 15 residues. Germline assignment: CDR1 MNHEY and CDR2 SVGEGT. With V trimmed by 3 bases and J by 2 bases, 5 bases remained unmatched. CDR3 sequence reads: CASSYHGTGTYEQYF. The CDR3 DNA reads TGTGCCAGCAGTTATCACGGGACAGGGACCTACGAGCAGTACTTC.

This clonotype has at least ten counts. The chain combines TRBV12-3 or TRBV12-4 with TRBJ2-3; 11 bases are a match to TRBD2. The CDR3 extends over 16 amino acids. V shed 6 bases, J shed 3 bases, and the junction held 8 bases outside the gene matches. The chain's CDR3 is CASSLVLAGGTDTQYF. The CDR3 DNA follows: TGTGCCAGCAGCTTGGTGCTAGCGGGAGGTACAGATACGCAGTATTTT.

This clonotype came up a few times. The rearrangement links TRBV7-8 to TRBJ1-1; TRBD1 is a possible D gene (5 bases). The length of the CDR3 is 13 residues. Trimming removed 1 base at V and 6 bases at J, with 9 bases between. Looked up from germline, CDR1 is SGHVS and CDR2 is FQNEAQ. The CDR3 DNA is TGTGCCAGCAGCTTAGTTTGGGGGGCTGAAGCTTTCTTT. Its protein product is CASSLVWGAEAFF.